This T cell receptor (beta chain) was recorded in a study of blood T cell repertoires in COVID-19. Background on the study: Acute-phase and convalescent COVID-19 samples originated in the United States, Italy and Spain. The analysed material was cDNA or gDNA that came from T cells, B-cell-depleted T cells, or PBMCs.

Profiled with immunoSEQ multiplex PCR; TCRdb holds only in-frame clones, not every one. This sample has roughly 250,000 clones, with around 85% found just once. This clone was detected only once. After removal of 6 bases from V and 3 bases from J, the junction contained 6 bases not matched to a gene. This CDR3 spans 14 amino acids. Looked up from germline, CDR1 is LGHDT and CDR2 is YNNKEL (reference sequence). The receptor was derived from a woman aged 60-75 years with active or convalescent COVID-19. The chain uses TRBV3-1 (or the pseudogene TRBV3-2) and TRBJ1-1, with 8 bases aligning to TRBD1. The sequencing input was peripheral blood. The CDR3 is CASRPTGVDTEAFF. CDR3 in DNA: TGTGCCAGCAGACCGACAGGGGTTGACACTGAAGCTTTCTTT.